This TCR beta chain came from a study of CD8+CD57+ T cells in acquired aplastic anemia. The CDR3 length is 16 residues. Losses at the gene ends were 4 bases for V and 5 bases for J; bases not matched to a gene: 6. CDR1 and CDR2 from the germline V gene are SGHRS and YFSETQ. The study's findings and limits: Statistical testing detected no significant gap in CD8+ Simpson's diversity between patients and controls.

A note on this clonotype: The target antigen is unknown.

In patients chosen for sequencing, flow cytometry had shown CD8+CD57+ cell expansion. All patients were therapy-naive when blood was sampled. Template material for TCR beta VDJ and CDR3 profiling consisted of genomic DNA. One entry per CDR3 protein results from TCRdb running MiXCR on the reads. The sample includes around 180,000 distinct CDR3 sequences, roughly half of them seen just once. The V and J genes are TRBV5-1 and TRBJ2-1, with 13 bases matching TRBD2. This sequence originates from a human donor with aplastic anemia. The sample consisted of sorted CD4+, CD8+, or CD8+CD57+ T cells (not recorded which) from PBMCs. The CDR3 DNA sequence: TGCGCCAGCAGCCTAGGACTAGCGGGAGTTCACAATGAGCAGTTCTTC. Translated, it gives CASSLGLAGVHNEQFF.